These 16 T cell receptor beta chains were all obtained from the same sample, sequenced in a study of human T cells and chemical hapten exposure. Time point indicated: patch test 1, 2 weeks after DPC sensitization. Regarding treatment: therapeutic diphenylcyclopropenone sensitization with weekly scalp DPC. TCRdb passed the RACE reads through MiXCR, listing each CDR3 protein once. The sample shows about 120,000 distinct CDR3 sequences, around 10% of them seen only once. Sequences were derived from whole blood, sampled in connection with sensitization to the hapten diphenylcyclopropenone (DPC). The receptors originated from a woman between 45 and 65 years old with alopecia areata. Some clones in this sample may be carry-over from other donors' samples.

The table lists this clonotype with many counts. The CDR3: CASTVAYASDEQYF. CDR3 nucleotide sequence: TGTGCCAGCACTGTAGCGTACGCCTCGGACGAGCAGTACTTC. V is TRBV6-8 and J is TRBJ2-7; the D gene is possibly TRBD2 (5 bases). Germline loops: CDR1 MNHGY, CDR2 SAAAGT. The V end was cut by 7 bases, the J end by 5 bases, with 18 bases between. The CDR3 covers 14 residues.

V is TRBV11-2 and J is TRBJ1-4; a weak D match, TRBD1 (5 bases). CDR3 size: 14 residues. The germline V and J ends were trimmed by 4 bases and 7 bases, with 13 bases remaining between them. The germline gives CDR1 SGHAT, CDR2 FQNNGV. CDR3 in DNA: TGTGCCAGCAGCTCCAGACAGAATTCTGAAAAACTGTTTTTT. Residues: CASSSRQNSEKLFF.

The sample holds many counts of this clonotype. J is TRBJ2-7 and V is TRBV6-5, with D possibly matching TRBD2 (6 bases). Trimming removed 2 bases from V and 2 bases from J, with 13 bases in between. CDR3 size: 15 residues. CDR1 and CDR2 from the germline V gene are MNHEY and SVGAGI. The CDR3 nucleotides read TGTGCCAGCAGTTACACGCGGGAACCCGCCTACGAGCAGTACTTC. Encoded protein: CASSYTREPAYEQYF.

The CDR3 is CASSSFPAAETQYF. In DNA, the CDR3 is TGTGCCAGCAGTTCCTTTCCGGCAGCCGAGACCCAGTACTTC. The chain uses TRBV28 and TRBJ2-5; no clear D gene. The length of the CDR3 is 14 residues. With 4 bases removed from V and 5 bases from J, the gap between germline ends came to 14 bases. Germline V gene data show CDR1 as MDHEN and CDR2 as SYDVKM.

This clonotype was counted between two and nine times. V and J are TRBV15 and TRBJ2-7; 8 bases map to TRBD1. This CDR3 spans 15 amino acids. Germline assignment: CDR1 LNHNV and CDR2 YYDKDF (reference sequence). With 1 base clipped from V and 4 bases from J, the junction kept 6 bases outside the gene matches. Here the CDR3 DNA reads TGTGCCACCAGCAGAGGATTGACAGGGGAATACGAGCAGTACTTC. Encoded protein: CATSRGLTGEYEQYF.

This clonotype occurred many times. The V and J genes are TRBV24-1 and TRBJ2-1; TRBD2 matches at 10 bases. This CDR3 region has 15 residues. J gave up 8 bases and V 5 bases, and 8 bases lay outside the gene matches. Germline V gene lookup returns CDR1 KGHDR and CDR2 SFDVKD. Here the CDR3 reads CATSGSSGRADEQFF. DNA for the CDR3: TGTGCCACCAGTGGATCCAGCGGGAGGGCGGATGAGCAGTTCTTC.

This sequence joins TRBV4-1 and TRBJ2-2, with 12 bases lining up with TRBD1. The CDR3 extends over 18 amino acids. Germline values: CDR1 MGHRA, CDR2 YSYEKL. J lost 7 bases, V lost 4 bases, and 13 bases had no gene match. The CDR3 DNA sequence: TGCGCCAGCAGCCGTTCCCCCGGGACAGGGGGCAAGAACGGGGAGCTGTTTTTT. Translated: CASSRSPGTGGKNGELFF.

CDR3 region: CASSVDGQGAGGYTF. The CDR3 nucleotides are TGTGCCAGCAGTGTAGACGGACAGGGGGCGGGAGGCTACACCTTC. The chain employs TRBV2 and TRBJ1-2; TRBD1 aligns across 11 bases. Germline CDR1 reads SNHLY; CDR2 reads FYNNEI. V dropped 4 bases and J dropped 8; count of bases not matched to a gene: 9. This CDR3 spans 15 amino acids.

The V and J genes are TRBV21-1 and TRBJ2-1; the table's D call, TRBD1, was not checked against the DNA. TRBV21-1 is deemed a pseudogene. This CDR3 has 18 amino acids. CDR3: CASSKVTRGRGRDNEQFF. CDR3 bases: TGTGCCAGCAGCAAAGTCACCAGGGGGCGCGGGAGGGACAATGAGCAGTTCTTC.

At least ten counts were recorded for this clonotype. V and J are TRBV29-1 and TRBJ2-1; 10 nucleotides align to TRBD2. CDR1 and CDR2 (germline): SQVTM, ANQGSEA. After removal of 6 bases from V and 5 bases from J, the junction contained 4 bases not matched to a gene. This CDR3 has 13 amino acids. CDR3 nucleotide sequence: TGCAGCGTCGCTCTAGCGGGGGACAATGAGCAGTTCTTC. This encodes CSVALAGDNEQFF.

This clonotype was observed many times. The rearrangement uses TRBV7-8 and TRBJ2-6; 7 bases align to TRBD1. Germline V gene lookup returns CDR1 SGHVS and CDR2 FQNEAQ. This CDR3 has 16 amino acids. Trimming at V came to 5 bases and at J to 0 bases, leaving 4 bases not matched to a gene. The CDR3 sequence: CASSPQGSSGANVLTF. The CDR3 DNA reads as TGTGCCAGCAGCCCACAGGGGAGCTCTGGGGCCAACGTCCTGACTTTC.

This clonotype was recorded a few times. V gene TRBV11-2 combines with J gene TRBJ2-5; D is possibly TRBD2 (5 bases). V shed 5 bases and J shed 6 bases, with 16 bases lying between them. The CDR3 has 14 amino acids. Germline CDR1 SGHAT, CDR2 FQNNGV. This chain's CDR3 is CASSPPDGEKTQYF. Here the CDR3 DNA reads TGTGCCAGCAGCCCCCCGGACGGGGAAAAGACCCAGTACTTC.

This clonotype was seen ten or more times. The chain employs TRBV7-6 and TRBJ2-3; D is unresolved. The CDR3 contains 14 residues. Germline assignment: CDR1 SGHVS and CDR2 FNYEAQ. Trimming took off 4 bases at V and 4 bases at J, with 12 bases between the two ends. CDR3 residues: CASSSDGRADTQYF. The CDR3, as DNA: TGTGCCAGCAGCTCAGACGGACGCGCAGATACGCAGTATTTT.

This chain links TRBV7-9 with TRBJ1-4; D is unclear. V gave up 4 bases and J gave up 5 bases, with 11 bases separating them. This CDR3 is built from 14 residues. CDR1 and CDR2 from the germline V gene are SEHNR and FQNEAQ (reference sequence). The CDR3 bases are TGTGCCAGCAGCTCTCGGAGGCAAAATGAAAAACTGTTTTTT. This codes for CASSSRRQNEKLFF.

This clonotype was seen at least ten times. This chain joins TRBV7-9 and TRBJ2-5, with D possibly matching TRBD1 (6 bases). Per germline, CDR1 SEHNR and CDR2 FQNEAQ (reference sequence). V was clipped by 3 bases and J by 5 bases, with 13 bases between them. CDR3 length: 14 amino acids. The CDR3 DNA reads as TGTGCCAGCAGCTTGGGCAGGGGAATGGAGACCCAGTACTTC. Protein product: CASSLGRGMETQYF.

A few counts support this clonotype. The J gene is TRBJ2-2, the V gene TRBV28; TRBD2 might be the D (6 bases). Germline CDR1 reads MDHEN; CDR2 reads SYDVKM. This CDR3 spans 14 amino acids. Trimming cost V 1 base and J 4 bases, with 7 bases left between them. CDR3 DNA sequence: TGTGCCAGCAGTTTATACGGGGGCACCGGGGAGCTGTTTTTT. Protein: CASSLYGGTGELFF.